This T cell receptor (beta chain) was sequenced for a study of neurological immune-mediated disorders (dated by TCRdb to the late 2010s). The study in broad terms: Peripheral blood TCR-beta repertoires from HTLV-I-associated myelopathy (HAM/TSP) patients, multiple sclerosis patients and healthy controls were compared by UMI-based sequencing. The 106 TCR-beta libraries covered PBMC samples along with longitudinal samples, technical triplicates, and paired sorted CD4+ and CD8+ T-cell subsets. Longitudinal HAM/TSP donors and healthy donors each had 3 time-points at intervals of 3-40 months. The cohort comprised about 68 subjects: 14 HAM/TSP patients, 35 or so multiple sclerosis patients and 20 or so healthy controls. Paper-wide results and their limitations: Across subjects, expanded clones never shared an identical CDR3 amino acid sequence, which suggests that the TCR-beta repertoires in every group were private. TCR clonal expansion was greatest in HAM/TSP patients and smallest in MS patients, who ranked below even healthy controls.

In light of the paper, this sample's time point label describes: longitudinal time-point 3. For unsorted PBMC libraries, 2 million PBMCs were used after storage in RNAlater at -80 degrees C until RNA extraction. PBMCs were separated from peripheral blood using Ficoll-Hypaque density gradient centrifugation and then cryopreserved in liquid nitrogen. Many counts were recorded for this clonotype. It has no known antigen specificity. The record has no base qualities; no much larger clone is one base away. To synthesize cDNA, template-switch 5'RACE was performed with a primer carrying a 10-nucleotide random unique molecular identifier so that each TCR transcript was tagged. Over 190 million TCR-beta sequences, covering 15-18 subjects, were produced in each sequencing run. The RNeasy kit was used for extraction of total RNA. The KAPA Real-time Library Amplification kit was used to amplify TCR-beta VDJ regions with primers for the TCR constant region and the 5'RACE anchor. A first PCR added sample indexes and Illumina adaptors, after which a second PCR increased the library yield. The roughly 650 bp TCR product was size-selected on a 2% E-gel SizeSelection system after Ampure bead purification. Before pooling, libraries had their quality checked on a Bioanalyzer, their concentration measured with Qubit, and their quantity determined with the Kapa Library Quantification kit. Libraries were sequenced paired-end 2 x 150 bp on an Illumina HiSeq 2500. To increase sequence diversity, roughly 24-32% phiX was spiked into each library pool. The authors' pipeline ran thus. The UMI-based MiGEC pipeline processed quality-filtered reads and removed over 85% of raw TCR sequences during error correction. IMGT germline references were used for aligning VDJ genes, and each clonotype was defined as a unique CDR3 amino acid sequence together with its V-J genes. Clonal expansion, Shannon diversity and CDR3 relatedness were evaluated with VDJtools (CalcPairwiseDistances, ClusterSamples), while phylogenetic trees were built in CLCbio workbench. Using coefficient-of-variation modelling across technical triplicates, the study counted a clone as expanded if it had at least 8 unique UMIs. TCRdb reanalyzed the raw reads on its own, using fastp at Q25 for trimming and MiXCR for clone calling, and kept in-frame beta chains. Rows matching on CDR3 protein sequence are summarized as one entry with the most common DNA and genes. The V and J calls and clone size are TCRdb's, not the authors'. In all, the sample holds under 130,000 distinct CDR3 sequences, and roughly 10% of those were seen once. The top ten clonotypes cover 3.1% of the sample.

A distance of 7 bases separates the germline ends of V and J, which lose 5 bases and 3 bases respectively. The CDR3 contains 12 residues, cysteine and phenylalanine counted. Here the CDR3 DNA is all that survives: 36 bases in frame from base 1. CDR1 MDHEN and CDR2 SYDVKM were looked up in the germline V gene. This chain joins TRBV28 to TRBJ1-2; the D gene lacks a confident call. The specimen sequenced was PBMCs. The receptor was derived from a female donor with HTLV-1-associated myelopathy (HAM/TSP). The bases read TGTGCCAGCAGTCTAGAAGACTATGGCTACACCTTC. It translates as CASSLEDYGYTF.